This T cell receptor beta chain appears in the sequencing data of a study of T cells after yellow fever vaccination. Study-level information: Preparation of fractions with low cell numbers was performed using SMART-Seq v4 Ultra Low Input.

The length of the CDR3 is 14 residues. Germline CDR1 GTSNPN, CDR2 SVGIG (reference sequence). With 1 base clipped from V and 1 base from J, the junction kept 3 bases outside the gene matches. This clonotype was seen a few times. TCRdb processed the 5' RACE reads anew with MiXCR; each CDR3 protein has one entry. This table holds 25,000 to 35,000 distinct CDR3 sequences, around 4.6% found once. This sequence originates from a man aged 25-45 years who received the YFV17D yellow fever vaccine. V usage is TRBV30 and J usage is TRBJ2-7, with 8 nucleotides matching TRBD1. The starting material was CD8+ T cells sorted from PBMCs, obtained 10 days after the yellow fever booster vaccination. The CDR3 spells CAWSGTGLSYEQYF. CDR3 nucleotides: TGTGCCTGGAGTGGGACAGGGCTATCCTACGAGCAGTACTTC.